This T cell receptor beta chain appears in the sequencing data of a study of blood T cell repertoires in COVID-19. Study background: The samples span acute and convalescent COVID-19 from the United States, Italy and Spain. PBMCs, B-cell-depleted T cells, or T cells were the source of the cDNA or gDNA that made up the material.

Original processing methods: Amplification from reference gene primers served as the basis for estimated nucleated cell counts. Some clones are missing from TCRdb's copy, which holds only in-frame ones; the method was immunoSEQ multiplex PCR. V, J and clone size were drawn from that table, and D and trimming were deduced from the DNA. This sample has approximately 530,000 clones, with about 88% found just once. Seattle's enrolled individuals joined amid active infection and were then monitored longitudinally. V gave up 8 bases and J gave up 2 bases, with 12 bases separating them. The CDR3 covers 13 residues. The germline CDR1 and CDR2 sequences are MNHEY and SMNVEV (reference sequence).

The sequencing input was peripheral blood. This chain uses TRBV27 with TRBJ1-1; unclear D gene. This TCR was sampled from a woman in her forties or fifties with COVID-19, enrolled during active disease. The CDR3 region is CASGGQQNTEAFF. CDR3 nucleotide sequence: TGTGCCAGCGGTGGGCAGCAAAACACTGAAGCTTTCTTT.